This T cell receptor (beta chain) was found in a study of regulatory T cells in long-lasting Graves disease. In its sample, this clonotype was seen many times. What it binds is not known. Notes on the study in general: There were preferences for TRBV28, TRBJ1-2 and TRBJ2-5 in persistent disease.

Construction of TCR beta libraries relied on iRepertoire HTBI primers and on Arm-PCR targeting CDR3 regions. TCRdb used MiXCR to reprocess the multiplex PCR reads, holding one entry per CDR3 protein. The profile shows over 500,000 distinct CDR3 sequences, roughly 15% of them singletons. Time point here: newly diagnosed GD, antithyroid drugs for less than 3 months. Researchers made the TCR library from RNA that was extracted from PBMCs. The CDR3 length is 14 residues. V was clipped by 5 bases and J by 1 base; unmatched bases: 1. Germline-derived CDR1 and CDR2 are DFQATT and SNEGSKA (reference sequence). The sample was also reused in another study, on T cells in Graves' hyperthyroidism and ophthalmopathy.

This chain links TRBV20-1 with TRBJ2-3; 12 bases are a match to TRBD2. The source is a woman in her 30s with Graves disease. The sequences come from peripheral blood mononuclear cells (PBMCs), collected at new diagnosis, from a patient treated with antithyroid drugs. The CDR3 DNA reads TGCAGTGCTCTAGCGGGAGGGCGCACAGATACGCAGTATTTT. This translates into CSALAGGRTDTQYF.